The 9 T cell receptor beta chains below were found in one sample sequenced in a study of T cells in Graves' hyperthyroidism and ophthalmopathy. RNA transcripts were the template for amplifying TCR beta CDR3 regions. The HTBI primer set was used in a first-round RT-PCR of the TCR CDR3. MiXCR was run by TCRdb on the multiplex PCR reads, yielding one entry per CDR3 protein. Here the sample spans approximately 610,000 distinct CDR3 sequences, about 14% being singletons. The sequenced sample was blood. The receptors stem from a woman aged 40 to 55 with Graves' ophthalmopathy.

This clonotype was observed many times. The chain couples TRBV5-1 to TRBJ1-6; D remains ambiguous. The CDR3 has 14 residues. Germline V lookup: CDR1 SGHRS, CDR2 YFSETQ. Trimming removed 3 bases at V and 7 bases at J, with 11 bases between. DNA for the CDR3: TGCGCCAGCAGCTACGGGGATCGGAATTCACCCCTCCACTTT. Its protein is CASSYGDRNSPLHF. Complete variable domain (other parts from reference TRBV5-1 and TRBJ1-6): KAGVTQTPRYLIKTRGQQVTLSCSPISGHRSVSWYQQTPGQGLQFLFEYFSETQRNKGNFPGRFSGRQFSNSRSEMNVSTLELGDSALYLCASSYGDRNSPLHFGNGTRLTVT.

This clonotype was observed at least ten times. CDR3: CASRLGTGDIQYF. The CDR3 nucleotides are TGTGCCAGCAGGTTAGGGACGGGAGACATTCAGTACTTC. The rearrangement uses TRBV19 and TRBJ2-4, with D perhaps TRBD2 (6 bases). Germline CDR1 and CDR2: LNHDA and SQIVND (reference sequence). The CDR3 extends over 13 amino acids. The ends were cut back, 9 bases at V and 8 bases at J, with 17 bases in the middle.

The chain couples TRBV4-1 to TRBJ2-2; D is perhaps TRBD1 (5 bases). This CDR3 contains 14 residues. CDR1 and CDR2 from the germline V gene are MGHRA and YSYEKL. V dropped 0 bases and J dropped 6 bases, with 8 bases sitting between them. CDR3 region: CASSQDSGSGELFF. For the CDR3, the DNA is TGCGCCAGCAGCCAAGATTCAGGGTCCGGGGAGCTGTTTTTT.

The sample holds many counts of this clonotype. The V gene is TRBV6-2 or TRBV6-3, the J gene TRBJ1-1, with D tentatively TRBD1 (5 bases). The CDR3 covers 12 residues. The germline gives CDR1 MNHEY, CDR2 SVGEGT. V lost 6 bases to trimming and J lost 7 bases, with 12 bases between them. The DNA of the CDR3 is TGTGCCAGCAGGACTGGGACGGGTGAAGCTTTCTTT. It codes for CASRTGTGEAFF.

This clonotype was counted many times. The chain carries TRBV27 and TRBJ2-2; no clear D. Germline V gene data show CDR1 as MNHEY and CDR2 as SMNVEV (reference sequence). The CDR3 consists of 12 residues. V dropped 5 bases and J dropped 4 bases, with 5 bases sitting between them. CDR3 amino acids: CASSPITGELFF. CDR3 bases: TGTGCCAGCAGTCCCATCACCGGGGAGCTGTTTTTT.

The chain employs TRBV11-2 and TRBJ2-6; possible D gene TRBD2, 5 bases. Germline V gene sequence: CDR1 SGHAT, CDR2 FQNNGV. The V end lost 0 bases, the J end lost 0 bases, and 15 bases lay between the germline ends. The CDR3 has 19 amino acids. CDR3 nucleotides: TGTGCCAGCAGCTTAGATCCCCCCGGACTGTTCTCTGGGGCCAACGTCCTGACTTTC. It yields the protein CASSLDPPGLFSGANVLTF. The full variable domain, with the rest looked up from reference TRBV11-2 and TRBJ2-6, is EAGVAQSPRYKIIEKRQSVAFWCNPISGHATLYWYQQILGQGPKLLIQFQNNGVVDDSQLPKDRFSAERLKGVDSTLKIQPAKLEDSAVYLCASSLDPPGLFSGANVLTFGAGSRLTVL.

The sample holds many counts of this clonotype. The chain couples TRBV9 to TRBJ2-2, with D uncertain. Trimming shortened V by 4 bases and J by 6 bases, and 16 bases separated the two germline ends. The CDR3 consists of 15 residues. Germline V gives CDR1 SGDLS, CDR2 YYNGEE. The DNA for the CDR3 is TGTGCCAGCAGCCCGCATCGGCTGCCCGCCGGGGAGCTGTTTTTT. It codes for CASSPHRLPAGELFF.

This clonotype was seen many times. The V call is TRBV5-1, the J call TRBJ1-1; maybe TRBD1 (6 bases). Per the germline V gene, CDR1 is SGHRS and CDR2 is YFSETQ. CDR3 length: 15 residues. V gave up 3 bases and J gave up 4 bases, with 16 bases separating them. Here the CDR3 reads CASSSYRRGSTEAFF. In DNA form, the CDR3 reads TGCGCCAGCAGCTCCTACCGCAGGGGATCCACTGAAGCTTTCTTT.

This clonotype was seen only a few times. Written as DNA, the CDR3 is TGCGCCAGCAGCTTACAGCATCGGGGGGAGACCCAGTACTTC. Its translation: CASSLQHRGETQYF. The V gene is TRBV5-1, the J gene TRBJ2-5, with a tentative D call TRBD2 (6 bases). Deletions cut 2 bases from V and 5 bases from J, with 13 bases between. Germline loops: CDR1 SGHRS, CDR2 YFSETQ. The CDR3 is 14 residues long.